One T cell receptor (beta chain) is described in this entry. The junction departs from germline at one end; a sequencing error may be responsible. Using a J-beta primer mix together with a sample-barcoded 5' primer, a second PCR was run for about 7 to 12 cycles. Each cDNA molecule, via a template-switch adaptor with 12 random nucleotides, was tagged. TCRdb fed the 5' RACE reads into MiXCR, producing one record per CDR3 protein. The table has about 640,000 distinct CDR3 sequences, roughly three fifths seen once. CDR3 length equals 13 residues. Per germline, CDR1 MGHDK and CDR2 SYGVNS. Healthy Caucasian individuals from Russia aged about 6 to 95 were enrolled as donors. Drawn from each donor were approximately 10 milliliters of peripheral blood. Extracted total RNA amounted to at least 5 micrograms for each sample. The data belong to a study of blood T cells in healthy people across ages.

The chain links TRBV25-1 to TRBJ2-3; D gene uncertain. The sequencing input was blood. The receptor comes from a man between 60 and 70 years old in good health. Here the CDR3 reads CTSTRTSTDTQYF. In DNA, the CDR3 is TGTACCAGCACCAGAACTAGCACAGATACGCAGTATTTT. The whole variable domain, filled in from reference TRBV25-1 and TRBJ2-3, reads EADIYQTPRYLVIGTGKKITLECSQTMGHDKMYWYQQDPGMELHLIHYSYGVNSTEKGDLSSESTVSRIRTEHFPLTLESARPSHTSQYLCTSTRTSTDTQYFGPGTRLTVL.